This TCR beta chain originates from a study of neurological immune-mediated disorders. 5'RACE employing 10-nucleotide random UMIs yielded the cDNA. The output of every sequencing run exceeded 200 million TCR-beta sequences, derived from 15-18 subjects. MiXCR, applied by TCRdb to the 5' RACE reads, yields one record per CDR3 protein. The sample gives fewer than 55,000 distinct CDR3 sequences, nearly 6.5% of which show up once; 0.55% to 0.6% is in the top ten. This clonotype showed up many times. Its target is unknown. Study conclusions and caveats: The most TCR clonal expansion was seen in HTLV-1-associated myelopathy, and the least was seen in multiple sclerosis, which fell below healthy controls.

Each sorted-subset library came from 800,000 to 1,000,000 CD4+ or CD8+ T cells. Trimming pared 3 bases from V and 6 bases from J, leaving 11 bases between. The CDR3 covers 12 residues. Germline values: CDR1 DFQATT, CDR2 SNEGSKA (reference sequence). Sequenced: CD4+ T cells from blood. The chain employs TRBV20-1 and TRBJ1-1; weak D call: TRBD1 (6 bases). The TCR comes from a woman in her thirties or forties in good health. CDR3 nucleotides: TGCAGTGCTAGGAGGGGGTTGGCTGAAGCTTTCTTT. Its protein product is CSARRGLAEAFF.